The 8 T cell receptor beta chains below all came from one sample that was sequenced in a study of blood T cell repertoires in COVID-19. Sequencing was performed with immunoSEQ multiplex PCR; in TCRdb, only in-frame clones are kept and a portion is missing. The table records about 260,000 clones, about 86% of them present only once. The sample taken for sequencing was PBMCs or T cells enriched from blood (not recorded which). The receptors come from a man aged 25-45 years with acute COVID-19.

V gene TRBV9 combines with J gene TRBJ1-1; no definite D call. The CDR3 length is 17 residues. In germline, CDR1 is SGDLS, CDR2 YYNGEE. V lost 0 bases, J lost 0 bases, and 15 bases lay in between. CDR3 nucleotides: TGTGCCAGCAGCGTAGATCCGATCGGTGCGATGAACACTGAAGCTTTCTTT. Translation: CASSVDPIGAMNTEAFF.

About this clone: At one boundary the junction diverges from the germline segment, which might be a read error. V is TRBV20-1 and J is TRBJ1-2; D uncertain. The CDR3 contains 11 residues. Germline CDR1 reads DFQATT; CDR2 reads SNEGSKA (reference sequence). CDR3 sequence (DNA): TGCAGTGCTAGAGATGACGGAGGTCCCTCGTTC. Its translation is CSARDDGGPSF.

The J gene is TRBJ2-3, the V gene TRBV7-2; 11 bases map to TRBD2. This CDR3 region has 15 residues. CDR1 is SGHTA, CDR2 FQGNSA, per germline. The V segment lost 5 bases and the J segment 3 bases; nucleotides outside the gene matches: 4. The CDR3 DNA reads TGTGCCAGCAGCACAAGACTAGCGGGGACAGATACGCAGTATTTT. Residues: CASSTRLAGTDTQYF.

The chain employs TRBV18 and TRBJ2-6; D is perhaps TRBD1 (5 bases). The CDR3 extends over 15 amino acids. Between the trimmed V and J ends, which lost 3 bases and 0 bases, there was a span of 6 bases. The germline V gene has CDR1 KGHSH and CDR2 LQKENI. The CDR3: CASSPGASGANVLTF. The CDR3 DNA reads TGTGCCAGCTCACCTGGGGCCTCTGGGGCCAACGTCCTGACTTTC.

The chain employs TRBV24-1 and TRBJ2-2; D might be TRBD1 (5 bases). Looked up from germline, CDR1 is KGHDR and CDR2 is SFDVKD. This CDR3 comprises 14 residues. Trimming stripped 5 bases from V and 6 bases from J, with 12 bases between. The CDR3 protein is CATSALRVPGELFF. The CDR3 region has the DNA TGTGCCACCAGTGCACTCAGGGTCCCCGGGGAGCTGTTTTTT.

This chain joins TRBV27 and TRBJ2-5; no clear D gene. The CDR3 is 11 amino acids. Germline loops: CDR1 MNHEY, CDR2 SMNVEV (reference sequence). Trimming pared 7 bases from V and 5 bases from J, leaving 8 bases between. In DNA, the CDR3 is TGTGCCAGCACCAAGGAGGAGACCCAGTACTTC. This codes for CASTKEETQYF.

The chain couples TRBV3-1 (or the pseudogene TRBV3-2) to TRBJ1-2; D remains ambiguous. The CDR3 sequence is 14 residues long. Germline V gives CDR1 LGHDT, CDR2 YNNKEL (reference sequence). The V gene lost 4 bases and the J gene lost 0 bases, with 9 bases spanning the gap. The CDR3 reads CASSPTETNYGYTF. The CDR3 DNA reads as TGTGCCAGCAGCCCTACGGAGACTAACTATGGCTACACCTTC.

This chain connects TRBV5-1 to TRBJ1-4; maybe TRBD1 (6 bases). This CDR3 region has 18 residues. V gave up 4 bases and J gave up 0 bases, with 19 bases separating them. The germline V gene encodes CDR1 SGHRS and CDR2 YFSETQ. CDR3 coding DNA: TGCGCCAGCAGCCCCTTTGGGGGGGCAAGGTCAACTAATGAAAAACTGTTTTTT. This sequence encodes CASSPFGGARSTNEKLFF. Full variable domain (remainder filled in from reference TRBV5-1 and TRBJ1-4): KAGVTQTPRYLIKTRGQQVTLSCSPISGHRSVSWYQQTPGQGLQFLFEYFSETQRNKGNFPGRFSGRQFSNSRSEMNVSTLELGDSALYLCASSPFGGARSTNEKLFFGSGTQLSVL.